The 9 T cell receptor beta chains below come from one sample, sequenced in a study of neurological immune-mediated disorders. TCRdb analysed the 5' RACE reads with MiXCR anew, one entry per CDR3 protein. This repertoire shows roughly 100,000 distinct CDR3 sequences, about 3.8% found once; its top ten account for around 5.5%. Sequencing was performed on PBMCs. These receptors originate from a woman aged 18-35 years with multiple sclerosis.

This clonotype showed up many times. This sequence joins TRBV9 and TRBJ2-3; possible D gene TRBD1, 5 bases. The V gene lost 0 bases and the J gene lost 2 bases, with 13 bases spanning the gap. CDR3 length: 16 amino acids. The germline V gene encodes CDR1 SGDLS and CDR2 YYNGEE. In DNA, the CDR3 is TGTGCCAGCAGCGTAGGTACAGGCGCCGTCACAGATACGCAGTATTTT. Protein: CASSVGTGAVTDTQYF.

This clonotype has more than one count but fewer than ten. The J gene is TRBJ2-1, the V gene TRBV7-6; D perhaps matches TRBD2 (6 bases). From germline, CDR1 is SGHVS and CDR2 FNYEAQ. CDR3 length equals 17 residues. V lost 3 bases and J 0 bases, leaving 15 bases between the germline ends. The CDR3 reads CASSLGLPTSSYNEQFF. The CDR3 DNA is TGTGCCAGCAGCTTGGGACTCCCGACGAGCTCCTACAATGAGCAGTTCTTC.

This clonotype was observed a few times. The chain couples TRBV7-8 to TRBJ1-1, with no clear D. From germline, CDR1 is SGHVS and CDR2 FQNEAQ. The CDR3 has 11 residues. The V and J ends lost 7 bases and 3 bases respectively, with 6 bases between them. CDR3 coding DNA: TGTGCCAGCAAAGGAGACACTGAAGCTTTCTTT. This sequence encodes CASKGDTEAFF.

This clonotype was counted at least ten times. This chain joins TRBV28 and TRBJ2-7; TRBD1 agrees at 8 bases. Germline V CDR1 and CDR2: MDHEN, SYDVKM. V lost 8 bases and J lost 6; bases outside the gene matches: 6. This CDR3 spans 12 amino acids. DNA of the CDR3: TGTGCCAGCTTGGACAGGGAGCGCGAGCAGTACTTC. Its translation is CASLDREREQYF.

This clonotype has a handful of counts. The chain employs TRBV7-2 and TRBJ1-2; 9 bases are a match to TRBD1. The trim removed 7 bases at V and 4 bases at J, leaving 7 bases unmatched. CDR3 length: 14 amino acids. Germline values: CDR1 SGHTA, CDR2 FQGNSA. The DNA of the CDR3 is TGTGCCAGCAACAAAGACAGGGGGTCCTATGGCTACACCTTC. The encoded protein is CASNKDRGSYGYTF.

This clonotype was counted many times. The J gene is TRBJ1-4, the V gene TRBV5-1; the D is unclear. Germline V CDR1 and CDR2: SGHRS, YFSETQ. This CDR3 is built from 14 residues. Trimming left V 4 bases short and J 7 bases short, with 14 bases between. The CDR3, as DNA: TGCGCCAGCAGCGCCCCGGGATTTGGTGAAAAACTGTTTTTT. It codes for CASSAPGFGEKLFF.

V gene TRBV11-3 combines with J gene TRBJ2-1; TRBD1 matches at 10 bases. The V gene end was trimmed by 5 bases and the J gene end by 3 bases; junction bases not matched to a gene: 4. The CDR3 totals 15 residues. Germline CDR1 is SGHNT and CDR2 is YENEEA. This CDR3 is CASSPRTGGYNEQFF. The CDR3 coding sequence is TGTGCCAGCAGCCCCAGGACAGGGGGCTACAATGAGCAGTTCTTC.

This clonotype was counted a few times. The chain uses TRBV4-3 and TRBJ2-7; 9 bases align to TRBD1. Germline V gives CDR1 LGHNA, CDR2 YSLEER. The CDR3 spans 13 residues. Trimming removed 4 bases from V and 3 bases from J; junction bases left unmatched: 1. The CDR3 sequence: CASSPDRGYEQYF. For the CDR3, the DNA is TGCGCCAGCAGCCCGGACAGGGGCTACGAGCAGTACTTC.

This clonotype was seen repeatedly, ten times or more. The chain combines TRBV7-9 with TRBJ2-7, with D perhaps being TRBD1 or TRBD2 (5 bases each). V was trimmed by 4 bases and J by 5 bases, leaving 15 bases between them. The CDR3 length is 14 residues. Germline V gene lookup returns CDR1 SEHNR and CDR2 FQNEAQ (reference sequence). For the CDR3, the DNA is TGTGCCAGCAGCTCCGGGACCTATCACGACGAGCAGTACTTC. Its protein is CASSSGTYHDEQYF.